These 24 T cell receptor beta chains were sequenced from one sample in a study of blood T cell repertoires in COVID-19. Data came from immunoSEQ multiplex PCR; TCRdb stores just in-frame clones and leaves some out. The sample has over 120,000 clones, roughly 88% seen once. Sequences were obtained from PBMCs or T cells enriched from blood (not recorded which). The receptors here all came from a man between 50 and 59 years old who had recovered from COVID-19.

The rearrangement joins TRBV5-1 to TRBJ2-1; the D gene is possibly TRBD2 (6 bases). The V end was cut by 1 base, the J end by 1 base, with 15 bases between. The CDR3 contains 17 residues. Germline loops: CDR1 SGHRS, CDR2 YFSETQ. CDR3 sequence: CASSLSLGLLSYNEQFF. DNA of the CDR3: TGCGCCAGCAGCTTGTCCTTGGGACTCCTTTCCTACAATGAGCAGTTCTTC.

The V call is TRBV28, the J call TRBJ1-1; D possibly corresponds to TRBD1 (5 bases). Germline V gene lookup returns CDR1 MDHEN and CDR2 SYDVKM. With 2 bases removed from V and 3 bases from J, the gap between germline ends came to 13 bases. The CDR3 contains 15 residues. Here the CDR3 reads CASSLGRAGDTEAFF. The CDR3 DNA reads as TGTGCCAGCAGTTTAGGCAGGGCGGGAGACACTGAAGCTTTCTTT.

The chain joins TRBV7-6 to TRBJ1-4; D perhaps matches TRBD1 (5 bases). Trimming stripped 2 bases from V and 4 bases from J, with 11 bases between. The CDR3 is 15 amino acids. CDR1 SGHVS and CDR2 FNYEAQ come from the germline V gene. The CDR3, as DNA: TGTGCCAGCAGCTTATACGTCCAGGGTAATGAAAAACTGTTTTTT. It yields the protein CASSLYVQGNEKLFF.

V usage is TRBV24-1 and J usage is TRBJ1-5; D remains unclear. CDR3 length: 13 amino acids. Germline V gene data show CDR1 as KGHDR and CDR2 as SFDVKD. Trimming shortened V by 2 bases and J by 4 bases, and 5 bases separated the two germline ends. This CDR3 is CATSDSRNQPQHF. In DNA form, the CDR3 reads TGTGCCACCAGTGATTCCAGGAATCAGCCCCAGCATTTT.

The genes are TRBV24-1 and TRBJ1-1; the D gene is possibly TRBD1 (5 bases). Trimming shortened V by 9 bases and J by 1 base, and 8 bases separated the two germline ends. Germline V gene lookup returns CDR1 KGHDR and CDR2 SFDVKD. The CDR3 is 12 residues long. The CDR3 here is CATSTANTEAFF. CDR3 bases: TGTGCCACCTCGACAGCGAACACTGAAGCTTTCTTT.

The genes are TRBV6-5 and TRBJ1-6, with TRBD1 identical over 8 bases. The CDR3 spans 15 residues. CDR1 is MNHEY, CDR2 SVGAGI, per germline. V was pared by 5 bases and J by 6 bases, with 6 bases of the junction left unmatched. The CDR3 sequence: CASSRSDRGNSPLHF. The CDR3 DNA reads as TGTGCCAGCAGTAGATCAGACAGGGGTAATTCACCCCTCCACTTT.

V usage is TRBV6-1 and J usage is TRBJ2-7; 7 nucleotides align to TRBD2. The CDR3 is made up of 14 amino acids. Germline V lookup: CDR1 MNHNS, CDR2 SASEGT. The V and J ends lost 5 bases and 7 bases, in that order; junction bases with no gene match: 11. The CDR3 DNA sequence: TGTGCCAGCAGTCCGCGGGGGAATCCTACAGAGCAGTACGTC. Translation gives CASSPRGNPTEQYV.

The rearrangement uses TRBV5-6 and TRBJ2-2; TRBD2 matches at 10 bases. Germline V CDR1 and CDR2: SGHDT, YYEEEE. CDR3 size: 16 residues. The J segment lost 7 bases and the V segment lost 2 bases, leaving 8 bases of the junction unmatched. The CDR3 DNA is TGTGCCAGCAGCTTATCACTAGCGGGACCTGGCGGGGAGCTGTTTTTT. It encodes CASSLSLAGPGGELFF.

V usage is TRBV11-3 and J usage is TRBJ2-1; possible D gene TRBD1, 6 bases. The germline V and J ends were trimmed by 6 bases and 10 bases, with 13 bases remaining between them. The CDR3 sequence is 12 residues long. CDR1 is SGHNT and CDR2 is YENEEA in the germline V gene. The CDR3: CASSRTEREQFF. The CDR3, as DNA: TGTGCCAGCAGTCGGACAGAGCGGGAGCAGTTCTTC.

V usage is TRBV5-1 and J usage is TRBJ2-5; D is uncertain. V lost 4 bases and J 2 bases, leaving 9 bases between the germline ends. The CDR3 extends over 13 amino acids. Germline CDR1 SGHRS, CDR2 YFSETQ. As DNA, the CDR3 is TGCGCCAGCAGCCGACTTTGGCAAGAGACCCAGTACTTC. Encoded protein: CASSRLWQETQYF.

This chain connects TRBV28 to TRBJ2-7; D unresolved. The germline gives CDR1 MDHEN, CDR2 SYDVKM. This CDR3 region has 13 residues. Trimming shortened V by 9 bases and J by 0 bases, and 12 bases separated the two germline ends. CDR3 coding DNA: TGTGCCAGTCTAGGAACGGTCTCCTACGAGCAGTACTTC. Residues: CASLGTVSYEQYF.

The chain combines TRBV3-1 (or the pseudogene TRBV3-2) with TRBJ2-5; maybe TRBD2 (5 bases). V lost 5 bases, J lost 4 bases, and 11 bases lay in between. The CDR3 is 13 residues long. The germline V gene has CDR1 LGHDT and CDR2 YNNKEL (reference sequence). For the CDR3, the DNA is TGTGCCAGCAGCGGGAGCCCCCTAGAGACCCAGTACTTC. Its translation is CASSGSPLETQYF.

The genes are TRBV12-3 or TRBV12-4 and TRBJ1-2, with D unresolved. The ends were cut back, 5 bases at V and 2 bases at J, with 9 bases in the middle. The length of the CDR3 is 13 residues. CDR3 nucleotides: TGTGCCAGCAGTGACACCCTAAACTATGGCTACACCTTC. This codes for CASSDTLNYGYTF.

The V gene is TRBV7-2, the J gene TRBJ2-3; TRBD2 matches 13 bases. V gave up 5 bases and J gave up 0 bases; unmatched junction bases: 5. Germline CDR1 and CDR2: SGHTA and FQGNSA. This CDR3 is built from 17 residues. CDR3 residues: CASSRTSGRGSTDTQYF. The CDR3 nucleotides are TGTGCCAGCAGCCGTACTAGCGGGAGGGGGAGCACAGATACGCAGTATTTT.

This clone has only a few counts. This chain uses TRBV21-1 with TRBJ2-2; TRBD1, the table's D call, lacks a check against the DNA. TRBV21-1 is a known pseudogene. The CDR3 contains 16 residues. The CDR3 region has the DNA TGTGCCAGCAGCAAAGGGGGGCAGGTAAACACCGGGGAGCTGTTTTTT. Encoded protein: CASSKGGQVNTGELFF.

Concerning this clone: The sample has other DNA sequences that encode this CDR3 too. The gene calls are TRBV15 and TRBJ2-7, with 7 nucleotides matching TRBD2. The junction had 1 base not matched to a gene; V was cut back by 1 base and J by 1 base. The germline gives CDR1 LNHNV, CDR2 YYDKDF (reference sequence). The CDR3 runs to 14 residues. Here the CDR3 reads CATSRGGGSYEQYF. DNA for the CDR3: TGTGCCACCAGCAGAGGCGGGGGATCCTACGAGCAGTACTTC.

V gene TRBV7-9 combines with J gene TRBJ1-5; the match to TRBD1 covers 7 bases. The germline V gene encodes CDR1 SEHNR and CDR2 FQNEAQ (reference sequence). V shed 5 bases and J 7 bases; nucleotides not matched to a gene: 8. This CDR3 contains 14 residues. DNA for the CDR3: TGTGCCAGCAGCCGTTCAGGGGGGAACCAGCCCCAGCATTTT. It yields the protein CASSRSGGNQPQHF. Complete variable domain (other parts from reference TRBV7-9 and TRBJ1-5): DTGVSQNPRHKITKRGQNVTFRCDPISEHNRLYWYRQTLGQGPEFLTYFQNEAQLEKSRLLSDRFSAERPKGSFSTLEIQRTEQGDSAMYLCASSRSGGNQPQHFGDGTRLSIL.

CDR3 nucleotides: TGTGCCACCACCCAGGGGACAGGAGGATATGGCTACACCTTC. It yields the protein CATTQGTGGYGYTF. This sequence joins TRBV19 and TRBJ1-2; 8 nucleotides align to TRBD1. Losses at the gene ends were 10 bases for V and 5 bases for J; bases not matched to a gene: 12. The CDR3 is 14 residues long. CDR1 is LNHDA and CDR2 is SQIVND in the germline V gene (reference sequence).

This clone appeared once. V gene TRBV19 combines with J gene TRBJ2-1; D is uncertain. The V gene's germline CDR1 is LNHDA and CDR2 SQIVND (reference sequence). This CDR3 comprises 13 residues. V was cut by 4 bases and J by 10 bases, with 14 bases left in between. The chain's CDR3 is CASSSTSLGEQFF. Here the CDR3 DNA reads TGTGCCAGTAGTAGCACATCCCTCGGGGAGCAGTTCTTC.

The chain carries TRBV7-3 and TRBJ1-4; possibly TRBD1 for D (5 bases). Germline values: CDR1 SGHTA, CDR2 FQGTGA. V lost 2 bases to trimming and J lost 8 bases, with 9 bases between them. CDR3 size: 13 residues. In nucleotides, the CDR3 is TGTGCCAGCAGCTTATCCCCAGGGGAAAAACTGTTTTTT. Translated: CASSLSPGEKLFF.

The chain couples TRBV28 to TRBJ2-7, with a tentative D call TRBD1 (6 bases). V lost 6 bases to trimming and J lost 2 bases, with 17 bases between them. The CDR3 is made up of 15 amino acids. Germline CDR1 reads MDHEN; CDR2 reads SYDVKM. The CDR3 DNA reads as TGTGCCAGCAGCCCGCGGAACAGGGCTGCCTACGAGCAGTACGTC. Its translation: CASSPRNRAAYEQYV.

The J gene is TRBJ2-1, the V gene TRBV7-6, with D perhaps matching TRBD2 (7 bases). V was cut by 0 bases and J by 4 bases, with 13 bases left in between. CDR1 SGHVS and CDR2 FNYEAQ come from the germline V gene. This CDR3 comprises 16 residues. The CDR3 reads CASSLAWRGRYNEQFF. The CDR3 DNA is TGTGCCAGCAGCTTAGCGTGGCGGGGGCGTTACAATGAGCAGTTCTTC.

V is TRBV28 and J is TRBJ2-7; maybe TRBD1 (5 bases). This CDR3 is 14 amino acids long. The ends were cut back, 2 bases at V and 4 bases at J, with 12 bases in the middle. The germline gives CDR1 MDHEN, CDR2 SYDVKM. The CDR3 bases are TGTGCCAGCAGTTTAAGGCAGGGCAGGTACGAGCAGTACTTC. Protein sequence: CASSLRQGRYEQYF. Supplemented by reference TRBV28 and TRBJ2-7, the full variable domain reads DVKVTQSSRYLVKRTGEKVFLECVQDMDHENMFWYRQDPGLGLRLIYFSYDVKMKEKGDIPEGYSVSREKKERFSLILESASTNQTSMYLCASSLRQGRYEQYFGPGTRLTVT.

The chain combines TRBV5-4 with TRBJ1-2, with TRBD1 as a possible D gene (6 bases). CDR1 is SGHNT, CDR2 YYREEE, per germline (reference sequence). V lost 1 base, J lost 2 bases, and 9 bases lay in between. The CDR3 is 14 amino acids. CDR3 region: CASSLTQGNYGYTF. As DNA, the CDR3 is TGTGCCAGCAGCTTGACCCAGGGGAACTATGGCTACACCTTC.